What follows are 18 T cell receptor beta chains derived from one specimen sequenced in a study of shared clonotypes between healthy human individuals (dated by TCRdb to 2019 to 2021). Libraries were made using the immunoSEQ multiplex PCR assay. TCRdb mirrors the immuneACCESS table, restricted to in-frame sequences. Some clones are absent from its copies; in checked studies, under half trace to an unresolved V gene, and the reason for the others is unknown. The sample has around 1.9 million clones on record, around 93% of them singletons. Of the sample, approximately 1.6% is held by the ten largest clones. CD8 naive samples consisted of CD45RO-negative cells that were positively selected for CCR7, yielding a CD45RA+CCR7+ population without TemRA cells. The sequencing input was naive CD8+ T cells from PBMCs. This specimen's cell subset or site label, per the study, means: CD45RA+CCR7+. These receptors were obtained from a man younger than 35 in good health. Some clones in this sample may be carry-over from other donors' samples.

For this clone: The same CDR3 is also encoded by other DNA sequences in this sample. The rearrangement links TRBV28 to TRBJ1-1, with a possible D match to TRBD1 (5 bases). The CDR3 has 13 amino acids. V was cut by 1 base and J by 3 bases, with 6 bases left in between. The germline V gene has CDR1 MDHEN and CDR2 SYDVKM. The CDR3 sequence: CASSLLGDTEAFF. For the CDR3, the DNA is TGTGCCAGCAGTTTATTGGGGGACACTGAAGCTTTCTTT.

CDR3 sequence (DNA): TGTGCCACCAGCAGGGACAGGGATTTTTACGAGCAGTACTTC. The encoded protein is CATSRDRDFYEQYF. The chain carries TRBV15 and TRBJ2-7, with TRBD1 matching over 8 bases. Germline-derived CDR1 and CDR2 are LNHNV and YYDKDF (reference sequence). The CDR3 has 14 residues. Trimming took 3 bases from V and 4 from J; bases not matched to a gene: 5.

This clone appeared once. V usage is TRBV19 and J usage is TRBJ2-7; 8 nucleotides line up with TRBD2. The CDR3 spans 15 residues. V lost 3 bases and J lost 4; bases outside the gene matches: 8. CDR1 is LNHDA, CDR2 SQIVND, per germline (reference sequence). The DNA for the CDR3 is TGTGCCAGTAGTATCTCCCGTAGCGGGACTTACGAGCAGTACTTC. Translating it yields CASSISRSGTYEQYF. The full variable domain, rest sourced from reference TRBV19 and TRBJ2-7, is DGGITQSPKYLFRKEGQNVTLSCEQNLNHDAMYWYRQDPGQGLRLIYYSQIVNDFQKGDIAEGYSVSREKKESFPLTVTSAQKNPTAFYLCASSISRSGTYEQYFGPGTRLTVT.

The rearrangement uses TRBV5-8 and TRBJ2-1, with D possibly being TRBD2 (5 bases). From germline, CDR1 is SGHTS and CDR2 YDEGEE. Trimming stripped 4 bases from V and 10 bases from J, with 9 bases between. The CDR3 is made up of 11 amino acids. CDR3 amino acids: CASSQDWEQFF. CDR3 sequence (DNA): TGTGCCAGCAGCCAGGACTGGGAGCAGTTCTTC. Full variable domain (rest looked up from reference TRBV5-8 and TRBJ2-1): EAGVTQSPTHLIKTRGQQATLRCSPISGHTSVYWYQQALGLGLQFLLWYDEGEERNRGNFPPRFSGRQFPNYSSELNVNALELEDSALYLCASSQDWEQFFGPGTRLTVL.

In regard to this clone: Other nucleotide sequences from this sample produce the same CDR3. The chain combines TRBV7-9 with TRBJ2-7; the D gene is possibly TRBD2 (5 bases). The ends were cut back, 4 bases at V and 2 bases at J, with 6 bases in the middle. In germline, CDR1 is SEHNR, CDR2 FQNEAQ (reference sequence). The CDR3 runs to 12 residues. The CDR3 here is CASSSGTYEQYF. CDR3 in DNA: TGTGCCAGCAGCTCGGGGACCTACGAGCAGTACTTC. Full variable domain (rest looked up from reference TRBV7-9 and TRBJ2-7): DTGVSQNPRHKITKRGQNVTFRCDPISEHNRLYWYRQTLGQGPEFLTYFQNEAQLEKSRLLSDRFSAERPKGSFSTLEIQRTEQGDSAMYLCASSSGTYEQYFGPGTRLTVT.

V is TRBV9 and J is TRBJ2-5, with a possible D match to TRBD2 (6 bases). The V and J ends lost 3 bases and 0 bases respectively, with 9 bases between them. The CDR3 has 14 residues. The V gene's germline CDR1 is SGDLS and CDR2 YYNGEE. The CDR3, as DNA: TGTGCCAGCAGCGATAGGGACTACCAAGAGACCCAGTACTTC. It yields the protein CASSDRDYQETQYF.

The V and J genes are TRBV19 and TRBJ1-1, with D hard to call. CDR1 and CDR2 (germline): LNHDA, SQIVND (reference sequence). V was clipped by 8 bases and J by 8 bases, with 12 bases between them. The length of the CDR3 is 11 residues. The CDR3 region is CASEAGLEAFF. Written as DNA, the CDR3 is TGTGCCAGTGAGGCGGGTCTCGAAGCTTTCTTT.

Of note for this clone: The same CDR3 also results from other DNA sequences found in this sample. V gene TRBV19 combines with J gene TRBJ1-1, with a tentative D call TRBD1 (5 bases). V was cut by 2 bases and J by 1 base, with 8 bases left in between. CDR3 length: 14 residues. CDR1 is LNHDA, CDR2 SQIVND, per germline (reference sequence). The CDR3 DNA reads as TGTGCCAGTAGTATATGGGGGGGGAACACTGAAGCTTTCTTT. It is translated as CASSIWGGNTEAFF.

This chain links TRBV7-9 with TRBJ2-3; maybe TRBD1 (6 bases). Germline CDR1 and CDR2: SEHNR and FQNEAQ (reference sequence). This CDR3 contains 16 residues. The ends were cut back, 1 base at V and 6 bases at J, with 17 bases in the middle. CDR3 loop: CASSLGAGTQGDTQYF. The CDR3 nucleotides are TGTGCCAGCAGCTTAGGGGCCGGGACCCAGGGGGATACGCAGTATTTT.

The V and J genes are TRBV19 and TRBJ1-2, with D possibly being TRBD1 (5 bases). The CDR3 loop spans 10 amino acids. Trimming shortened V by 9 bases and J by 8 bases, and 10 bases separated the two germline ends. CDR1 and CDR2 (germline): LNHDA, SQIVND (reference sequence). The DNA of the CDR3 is TGTGCCAGCAAATCAGGGGGCTACACCTTC. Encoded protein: CASKSGGYTF.

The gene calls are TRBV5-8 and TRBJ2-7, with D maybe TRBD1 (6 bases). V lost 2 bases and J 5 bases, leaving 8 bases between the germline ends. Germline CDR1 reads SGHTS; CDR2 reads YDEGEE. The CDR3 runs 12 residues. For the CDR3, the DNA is TGTGCCAGCAGCTTACAGGGCCACGAGCAGTACTTC. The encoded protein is CASSLQGHEQYF.

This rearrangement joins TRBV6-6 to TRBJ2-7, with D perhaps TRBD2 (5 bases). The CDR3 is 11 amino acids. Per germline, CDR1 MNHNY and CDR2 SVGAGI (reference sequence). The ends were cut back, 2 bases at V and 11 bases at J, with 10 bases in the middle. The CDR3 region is CASSYGGYEYF. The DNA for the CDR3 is TGTGCCAGCAGTTACGGCGGGTACGAGTACTTC.

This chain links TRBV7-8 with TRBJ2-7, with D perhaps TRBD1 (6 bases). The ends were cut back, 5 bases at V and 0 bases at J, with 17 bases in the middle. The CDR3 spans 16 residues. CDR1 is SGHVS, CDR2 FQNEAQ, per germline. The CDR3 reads CASSPIPGTYSYEQYF. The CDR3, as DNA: TGTGCCAGCAGCCCAATCCCCGGGACATACTCCTACGAGCAGTACTTC.

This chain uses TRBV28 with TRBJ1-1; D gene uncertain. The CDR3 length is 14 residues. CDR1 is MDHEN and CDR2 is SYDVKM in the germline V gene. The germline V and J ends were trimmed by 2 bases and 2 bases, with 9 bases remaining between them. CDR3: CASSLRGINTEAFF. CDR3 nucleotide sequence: TGTGCCAGCAGTTTAAGAGGTATTAACACTGAAGCTTTCTTT.

CDR3 loop: CASSVGDSWSIQYF. The DNA for the CDR3 is TGTGCCAGCAGTGTGGGGGACAGTTGGTCCATTCAGTACTTC. The chain carries TRBV9 and TRBJ2-4; 7 nucleotides line up with TRBD1. V gave up 5 bases and J gave up 9 bases; unmatched junction bases: 11. The CDR3 spans 14 residues. The germline V gene encodes CDR1 SGDLS and CDR2 YYNGEE.

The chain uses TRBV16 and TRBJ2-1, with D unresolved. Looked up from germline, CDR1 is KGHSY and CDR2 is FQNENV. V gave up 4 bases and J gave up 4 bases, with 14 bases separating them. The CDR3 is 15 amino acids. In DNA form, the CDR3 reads TGTGCCAGCAGCCTTAGGCCCCAGACATACAATGAGCAGTTCTTC. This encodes CASSLRPQTYNEQFF.

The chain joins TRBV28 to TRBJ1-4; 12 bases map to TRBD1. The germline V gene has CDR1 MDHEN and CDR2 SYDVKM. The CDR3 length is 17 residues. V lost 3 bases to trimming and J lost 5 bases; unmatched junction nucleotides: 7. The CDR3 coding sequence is TGTGCCAGCAGTTTTCGGGGACAGGGGGCCAGGAATGAAAAACTGTTTTTT. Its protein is CASSFRGQGARNEKLFF. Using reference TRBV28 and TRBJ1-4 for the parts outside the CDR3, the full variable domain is DVKVTQSSRYLVKRTGEKVFLECVQDMDHENMFWYRQDPGLGLRLIYFSYDVKMKEKGDIPEGYSVSREKKERFSLILESASTNQTSMYLCASSFRGQGARNEKLFFGSGTQLSVL.

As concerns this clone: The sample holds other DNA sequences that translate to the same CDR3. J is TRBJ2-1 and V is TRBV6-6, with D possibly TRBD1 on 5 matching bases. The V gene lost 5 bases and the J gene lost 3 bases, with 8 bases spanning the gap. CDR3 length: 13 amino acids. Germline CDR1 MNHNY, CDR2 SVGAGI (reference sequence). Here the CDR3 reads CASSPTGYNEQFF. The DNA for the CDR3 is TGTGCCAGCAGTCCTACAGGCTACAATGAGCAGTTCTTC.